Following are 15 T cell receptor beta chains from one sample sequenced in a study of cytomegalovirus exposure and HLA in healthy donors. TCRdb's table, derived via immunoSEQ multiplex PCR, lists solely in-frame clones and lacks some. This sample has under 85,000 clones, with approximately 94% found just once. The sequenced sample was PBMCs. Receptors were obtained from a woman between 18 and 29 years old in good health and CMV-seropositive.

V usage is TRBV7-9 and J usage is TRBJ1-1; possible D gene TRBD1, 5 bases. From germline, CDR1 is SEHNR and CDR2 FQNEAQ (reference sequence). V shed 5 bases and J shed 4 bases, with 11 bases lying between them. The CDR3 extends over 13 amino acids. The CDR3 DNA reads TGTGCCAGCAGCCCACGGACAAGCACTGAAGCTTTCTTT. Residues: CASSPRTSTEAFF.

In its sample, this clone was seen once. The rearrangement uses TRBV27 and TRBJ2-7; a possible D gene is TRBD1 (5 bases). Trimming removed 6 bases at V and 3 bases at J, with 12 bases between. The germline V gene has CDR1 MNHEY and CDR2 SMNVEV (reference sequence). The CDR3 has 13 residues. The CDR3 region is CASRGQGRYEQYF. Written as DNA, the CDR3 is TGTGCCAGCAGAGGTCAGGGTCGCTACGAGCAGTACTTC.

This clone was detected only once. The chain links TRBV28 to TRBJ2-5, with a weak D call TRBD1 (5 bases). The V gene lost 2 bases and the J gene lost 4 bases, with 20 bases spanning the gap. The CDR3 runs to 17 residues. Germline loops: CDR1 MDHEN, CDR2 SYDVKM. CDR3 bases: TGTGCCAGCAGTTTAACAGGACGTCGGGTCGAAGGAGAGACCCAGTACTTC. It translates to CASSLTGRRVEGETQYF.

The V call is TRBV5-1, the J call TRBJ1-4, with 7 bases aligning to TRBD1. The CDR3 loop spans 16 amino acids. J lost 3 bases, V lost 4 bases, and 9 bases had no gene match. CDR1 and CDR2 from the germline V gene are SGHRS and YFSETQ. The CDR3 reads CASSKADRVANEKLFF. Here the CDR3 DNA reads TGCGCCAGCAGCAAGGCCGACAGGGTAGCTAATGAAAAACTGTTTTTT.

This sequence joins TRBV5-4 and TRBJ2-5, with TRBD2 as a possible D gene (6 bases). V lost 3 bases to trimming and J lost 5 bases, with 14 bases between them. This CDR3 has 14 amino acids. The germline V gene has CDR1 SGHNT and CDR2 YYREEE (reference sequence). DNA of the CDR3: TGTGCCAGCAGCTCCTTGGAGGGGATGGAGACCCAGTACTTC. Its translation is CASSSLEGMETQYF. The whole variable domain, filled in from reference TRBV5-4 and TRBJ2-5, reads ETGVTQSPTHLIKTRGQQVTLRCSSQSGHNTVSWYQQALGQGPQFIFQYYREEENGRGNFPPRFSGLQFPNYSSELNVNALELDDSALYLCASSSLEGMETQYFGPGTRLLVL.

The chain recombines TRBV30 with TRBJ2-1, with 8 bases aligning to TRBD2. Germline values: CDR1 GTSNPN, CDR2 SVGIG (reference sequence). V was pared by 1 base and J by 2 bases, with 4 bases of the junction left unmatched. This CDR3 contains 15 residues. CDR3: CAWSDEAGAYNEQFF. The DNA of the CDR3 is TGTGCCTGGAGTGACGAAGCGGGAGCCTACAATGAGCAGTTCTTC.

The chain is built from TRBV28 and TRBJ1-6; 7 bases match TRBD1. This CDR3 region has 14 residues. The germline V gene has CDR1 MDHEN and CDR2 SYDVKM. Trimming cost V 6 bases and J 14 bases; bases outside gene matches: 13. The CDR3 bases are TGTGCCAGCAGGTCGAACAGGGGAGCAGGGGCCCTCCACTTT. It yields the protein CASRSNRGAGALHF.

The chain has TRBV9 and TRBJ2-2; D not certain. The CDR3 has 17 residues. Germline CDR1 and CDR2: SGDLS and YYNGEE. Trimming shortened V by 0 bases and J by 0 bases, and 12 bases separated the two germline ends. CDR3 sequence: CASSVATTLANTGELFF. DNA for the CDR3: TGTGCCAGCAGCGTAGCAACTACCCTCGCGAACACCGGGGAGCTGTTTTTT.

V gene TRBV7-2 combines with J gene TRBJ1-2; TRBD1 aligns across 12 bases. The germline CDR1 and CDR2 sequences are SGHTA and FQGNSA. The CDR3 extends over 18 amino acids. With V trimmed by 4 bases and J by 0 bases, 9 bases remained unmatched. The CDR3 region has the DNA TGTGCCAGCAGCTCAAGACTCGGGACAGGGGGCCCTAACTATGGCTACACCTTC. It is translated as CASSSRLGTGGPNYGYTF.

The DNA for the CDR3 is TGTGCCAGCAGCTTGACTAGCGTTTACACCGGGGAGCTGTTTTTT. Its protein product is CASSLTSVYTGELFF. The rearrangement joins TRBV5-8 to TRBJ2-2; 7 positions agree with TRBD2. Germline CDR1 and CDR2: SGHTS and YDEGEE. This CDR3 contains 15 residues. Trimming cost V 1 base and J 3 bases; bases outside gene matches: 3.

In this sample, this clone turned up once. The CDR3 sequence is CASSSEVMSNQPQHF. In DNA, the CDR3 is TGTGCCAGCAGTTCTGAGGTGATGAGCAATCAGCCCCAGCATTTT. The chain combines TRBV28 with TRBJ1-5; D remains unclear. Germline V lookup: CDR1 MDHEN, CDR2 SYDVKM. V lost 4 bases, J lost 1 base, and 11 bases lay in between. This CDR3 contains 15 residues.

V is TRBV30 and J is TRBJ2-5; possible D gene TRBD2, 5 bases. Deletions cut 4 bases from V and 2 bases from J, with 11 bases between. Germline CDR1 and CDR2: GTSNPN and SVGIG (reference sequence). The CDR3 extends over 13 amino acids. Here the CDR3 reads CAWTPGNQETQYF. The CDR3 nucleotides read TGTGCCTGGACGCCGGGAAATCAAGAGACCCAGTACTTC.

This chain joins TRBV6-5 and TRBJ2-1; 12 nucleotides line up with TRBD2. CDR1 is MNHEY and CDR2 is SVGAGI in the germline V gene. This CDR3 is built from 13 residues. The J segment lost 13 bases and the V segment lost 5 bases, leaving 6 bases of the junction unmatched. This CDR3 is CASSPWTSGEQFF. CDR3 coding DNA: TGTGCCAGCAGTCCCTGGACTAGCGGGGAACAGTTCTTC.

V gene TRBV5-1 combines with J gene TRBJ1-5; D gene uncertain. Germline CDR1 and CDR2: SGHRS and YFSETQ. This CDR3 comprises 14 residues. Trimming took 4 bases from V and 10 from J, leaving 18 bases between them. The CDR3 loop is CASSVRPEGSPQHF. For the CDR3, the DNA is TGCGCCAGCAGCGTGAGGCCCGAGGGTTCACCCCAGCATTTT. Looking up the rest from reference TRBV5-1 and TRBJ1-5 gives the full variable domain: KAGVTQTPRYLIKTRGQQVTLSCSPISGHRSVSWYQQTPGQGLQFLFEYFSETQRNKGNFPGRFSGRQFSNSRSEMNVSTLELGDSALYLCASSVRPEGSPQHFGDGTRLSIL.

The chain uses TRBV20-1 and TRBJ1-2; TRBD1 might be the D (6 bases). Between the trimmed V and J ends, which lost 6 bases and 6 bases, there was a span of 11 bases. CDR3 length: 11 amino acids. CDR1 is DFQATT, CDR2 SNEGSKA, per germline (reference sequence). CDR3 loop: CSAQGSHGYTF. CDR3 DNA: TGCAGTGCCCAGGGGTCTCATGGCTACACCTTC.